This T cell receptor beta chain emerged from a study of T cells in Graves' hyperthyroidism and ophthalmopathy (dated by TCRdb to the late 2010s). Some background on the complete study: Peripheral blood samples were taken at initial diagnosis, before any treatment was given. After blood sampling, hyperthyroidism patients were treated with methimazole at a starting dose of 30 mg daily, and ophthalmopathy patients were treated with high-dose intravenous methylprednisolone. The paper describes TCR Vbeta CDR3 sequencing of more than 120 peripheral blood samples, made up of fewer than 50 ophthalmopathy patients, some 76 hyperthyroidism patients and roughly 17 progressor patients. In roughly six Graves' hyperthyroidism patients, the study also compared T-cell repertoires from thyroid tissue with T-cell repertoires from blood. The 100 discovery patients were divided at random into training and test sets in a 7:3 ratio. To identify distinguishing TCR V-J signatures, a discovery cohort of roughly 100 patients was used, comprising 40 to 45 with Graves' ophthalmopathy and about 59 with stable Graves' hyperthyroidism. Prospective prediction of ophthalmopathy was tested in an independent validation cohort of 18 hyperthyroidism patients and roughly 16 patients who later progressed to ophthalmopathy. What the work shows at the level of the full study, not this receptor alone: Sample size was not statistically predetermined, and investigators were not blinded to group allocation. Most expanded thyroid clonotypes (frequency above 0.001) were also found in blood, which suggests that blood repertoires may mirror thyroid immune responses. Ophthalmopathy was separated from stable hyperthyroidism by a 13 V-J signature model, with just over 85% sensitivity and roughly 81% specificity obtained in cross-validation and 80%/75% obtained in testing. In validation, the model predicted progression to ophthalmopathy a median of about 6.5 months before onset, with around 70% sensitivity and just under 75% specificity.

This clonotype was detected only a few times. Its cognate antigen has yet to be identified. No per-base quality is available; no much larger clone lies one base away. Germline trimming: 5 bases from V, 3 bases from J; junction bases outside gene matches: 9. The germline V gene (reference sequence) yields LGHDT for CDR1 and YNNKEL for CDR2. Its CDR3 holds 16 amino acids, cysteine through phenylalanine. Solely the CDR3 DNA is kept, with 48 bases framed from the first base. Graves' hyperthyroidism was defined as stable when no progression to ophthalmopathy occurred over 18 months of follow-up. Hyperthyroidism patients were newly diagnosed, had a disease duration of under 2 months, and were aged 18 to 65 years. Any patient with an uncontrolled infection, another autoimmune disease, pregnancy or lactation was excluded. Diagnoses relied on clinical symptoms, serum thyroxine and TRAb, thyroid ultrasound and orbital computed tomography. PBMCs were isolated from more than 9 ml of fresh peripheral blood by Ficoll-Paque density gradient centrifugation. Total RNA was extracted using Trizol reagent, and RNA quality was assessed on an Agilent 2100 Bioanalyzer.

TCR beta CDR3 regions were amplified from RNA transcripts. A first-round RT-PCR of the TCR CDR3 used the HTBI primer set with the Qiagen OneStep RT-PCR kit. A second multiplex PCR round built the libraries, followed by size selection and purification. Sequencing of the libraries was done on an Illumina HiSeq2000 using paired-end 100 bp reads. The original pipeline was this. SOAPnuke was used to process the raw data, with reads discarded if the reads contained adapters or uncalled bases, had a mean Phred below 15, or lacked an exact constant-primer or identifier match. High-quality paired reads were merged using COPE v1.2.5, and each unique nucleotide sequence was defined as a clonotype. MiTCR v1.1 was used to align clonotypes to the IMGT TRBV, TRBD and TRBJ reference segments. The analysis included only V-J combinations with a frequency above 0.0001, which together covered roughly 99% of the repertoires. The TCS score was defined as F50 (clonal expansion) divided by E x V (chaos), with BLOSUM62-based TCRdist calculated between CDR3 peptides within each V-J. Welch's t-statistics and random forest reduced fewer than 550 V-J features to 13, which were used in a naive Bayes classifier (R e1071). The public reads were quality trimmed at Q25 with fastp and then assembled into clones with MiXCR by TCRdb, keeping productive beta chains. Rows merge per CDR3 protein into single entries with the most common DNA and genes. TCRdb, not the original authors, processed these V and J calls. This sample has 340,000 or so distinct CDR3 sequences in its table, and 15% to 20% of those were observed once. Together, the top ten hold 45% to 50% of the sample.

The sample was blood. The sequence came from a woman in her 50s with Graves' hyperthyroidism. The chain uses TRBV3-1 and TRBJ2-3, with 9 bases aligning to TRBD2. CDR3 reads: CASSSNRGGATDTQYF. Here is the DNA: TGTGCCAGCAGCTCAAATCGCGGGGGGGCAACAGATACGCAGTATTTT.